These 25 T cell receptor beta chains were all obtained from the same sample, sequenced in a study of blood T cells in healthy people across ages. A sample-barcoded 5' primer and a J-beta primer mix were used in a second PCR of about 7 to 11 cycles. Each CDR3 protein gets one entry after TCRdb re-called the 5' RACE reads with MiXCR. The sample has roughly 1,100,000 distinct CDR3 sequences, 25% seen once. The sample was also reused in another study, on T cells of mothers and their children.

The material sequenced was blood. These receptors were obtained from a girl aged 2 to 10 in good health.

This clonotype turned up a few times. The V and J genes are TRBV12-3 or TRBV12-4 and TRBJ2-1; D is ambiguous. The CDR3 extends over 19 amino acids. Trimming took off 5 bases at V and 0 bases at J, with 23 bases between the two ends. The CDR3 protein is CASSLDGRASQSSYNEQFF. The CDR3 nucleotides read TGTGCCAGCAGTCTGGACGGACGAGCCTCCCAGAGCTCCTACAATGAGCAGTTCTTC.

This rearrangement joins TRBV4-1 to TRBJ2-3; possible D gene TRBD2, 6 bases. This CDR3 comprises 15 residues. Trimming stripped 1 base from V and 6 bases from J, with 14 bases between. Germline lookup yields CDR1 MGHRA and CDR2 YSYEKL. DNA of the CDR3: TGCGCCAGCAGCCAAGTAATTGCGGGGTGGGATACGCAGTATTTT. Translating it yields CASSQVIAGWDTQYF.

This clonotype was counted many times. The V call is TRBV7-2, the J call TRBJ1-5, with D possibly being TRBD1 (6 bases). Germline loops: CDR1 SGHTA, CDR2 FQGNSA. This CDR3 region has 15 residues. The V and J ends lost 1 base and 1 base respectively, with 8 bases between them. The CDR3 DNA is TGTGCCAGCAGCTTAGGGGACACCAGCAATCAGCCCCAGCATTTT. Translated, it gives CASSLGDTSNQPQHF.

CDR3 nucleotides: TGCGCCAGCAGCCCAGGAGTCGAGGGATGGACTGAAGCTTTCTTT. Translation gives CASSPGVEGWTEAFF. This chain links TRBV4-3 with TRBJ1-1; D call uncertain. This CDR3 is 15 amino acids long. Germline assignment: CDR1 LGHNA and CDR2 YSLEER. V dropped 4 bases and J dropped 5 bases, with 17 bases sitting between them.

The V and J genes are TRBV29-1 and TRBJ2-3, with D hard to call. V shed 3 bases and J shed 2 bases, with 15 bases lying between them. The CDR3 consists of 15 residues. CDR1 is SQVTM, CDR2 ANQGSEA, per germline. Here the CDR3 reads CSVDLRYASTDTQYF. Written as DNA, the CDR3 is TGCAGCGTTGACCTCCGGTACGCCTCCACAGATACGCAGTATTTT.

This clonotype was seen only a few times. V is TRBV29-1 and J is TRBJ2-1; D possibly corresponds to TRBD1 (6 bases). Trimming left V 4 bases short and J 2 bases short, with 9 bases between. This CDR3 region has 13 residues. Germline V gene data show CDR1 as SQVTM and CDR2 as ANQGSEA. The chain's CDR3 is CSVVGDTYNEQFF. CDR3 sequence (DNA): TGCAGCGTTGTCGGGGACACCTACAATGAGCAGTTCTTC.

This clonotype was detected only a few times. This sequence joins TRBV20-1 and TRBJ2-7; 7 bases align to TRBD2. The V gene end was trimmed by 0 bases and the J gene end by 4 bases; junction bases not matched to a gene: 9. Germline assignment: CDR1 DFQATT and CDR2 SNEGSKA (reference sequence). The CDR3 extends over 15 amino acids. CDR3 in DNA: TGCAGTGCTAGAGATGGGGAGGGGCCTCCATACGAGCAGTACTTC. The encoded protein is CSARDGEGPPYEQYF.

The rearrangement uses TRBV15 and TRBJ2-5; 9 bases fit TRBD1. V trimming: 3 bases; J trimming: 3 bases; junction bases outside the gene matches: 5. This CDR3 has 15 amino acids. The germline gives CDR1 LNHNV, CDR2 YYDKDF (reference sequence). CDR3 residues: CATSRGQGWKETQYF. The CDR3 DNA reads as TGTGCCACCAGCAGGGGACAGGGCTGGAAAGAGACCCAGTACTTC.

This clonotype was seen a handful of times. This chain uses TRBV20-1 with TRBJ1-1, with 7 bases that match TRBD1. The CDR3 contains 12 residues. V lost 4 bases to trimming and J lost 7 bases; unmatched junction nucleotides: 6. CDR1 is DFQATT and CDR2 is SNEGSKA in the germline V gene (reference sequence). CDR3 DNA sequence: TGCAGTGCTATTGCAGGGGGACTTGAAGCTTTCTTT. Amino acids: CSAIAGGLEAFF.

The rearrangement links TRBV7-8 to TRBJ2-7; 11 nucleotides match TRBD2. J was trimmed by 2 bases and V by 3 bases; bases with no gene match: 3. There are 15 residues in the CDR3. Germline CDR1 reads SGHVS; CDR2 reads FQNEAQ. The CDR3 spells CASSFLAGGTYEQYF. The CDR3 nucleotides read TGTGCCAGCAGCTTCCTAGCGGGGGGTACCTACGAGCAGTACTTC.

Only a few counts were recorded for this clonotype. This chain uses TRBV9 with TRBJ2-7; D might be TRBD2 (5 bases). Per the germline V gene, CDR1 is SGDLS and CDR2 is YYNGEE. There are 16 residues in the CDR3. The germline V and J ends were trimmed by 1 base and 4 bases, with 18 bases remaining between them. CDR3 DNA sequence: TGTGCCAGCAGCGTACTGGAGGAGCCAGACTATTACGAGCAGTACTTC. This codes for CASSVLEEPDYYEQYF.

This clonotype was observed a few times. This CDR3 is CASSRLVLGGEYEQYF. CDR3 in DNA: TGCGCCAGCAGCCGCCTCGTGCTGGGCGGGGAATACGAGCAGTACTTC. This chain links TRBV4-1 with TRBJ2-5, with D possibly matching TRBD2 (6 bases). The DNA end is a closer match to TRBJ2-7, so the J assignment may be wrong. CDR1 and CDR2 (germline): MGHRA, YSYEKL. The CDR3 totals 16 residues.

The CDR3 region is CASSLAWSGNTIYF. In DNA, the CDR3 is TGTGCCAGCAGTTTAGCATGGTCTGGAAACACCATATATTTT. The genes are TRBV12-3 or TRBV12-4 and TRBJ1-3; D unclear. This CDR3 comprises 14 residues. The germline V and J ends were trimmed by 0 bases and 1 base, with 4 bases remaining between them.

At least ten counts were recorded for this clonotype. The chain combines TRBV5-1 with TRBJ2-3, with a weak D call TRBD2 (5 bases). CDR1 is SGHRS, CDR2 YFSETQ, per germline. The V and J ends lost 0 bases and 2 bases respectively, with 13 bases between them. The CDR3 loop spans 16 amino acids. CDR3: CASSLDGDSATDTQYF. The CDR3 DNA reads TGCGCCAGCAGCTTGGATGGAGATAGCGCCACAGATACGCAGTATTTT.

The V and J genes are TRBV7-2 and TRBJ1-4, with a weak D call TRBD1 (5 bases). V lost 10 bases, J lost 3 bases, and 12 bases lay in between. The germline gives CDR1 SGHTA, CDR2 FQGNSA. This CDR3 region has 13 residues. The CDR3 loop is CATKGTPNEKLFF. CDR3 DNA sequence: TGTGCCACCAAGGGGACTCCTAATGAAAAACTGTTTTTT.

This clonotype was counted only a few times. This chain links TRBV11-2 with TRBJ1-1, with a possible D match to TRBD1 (6 bases). The germline V gene encodes CDR1 SGHAT and CDR2 FQNNGV. The V gene lost 1 base and the J gene lost 0 bases, with 9 bases spanning the gap. This CDR3 contains 15 residues. The CDR3 loop reads CASSLAAGVNTEAFF. CDR3 nucleotide sequence: TGTGCCAGCAGCTTAGCCGCAGGGGTGAACACTGAAGCTTTCTTT. Full variable domain (missing parts from reference TRBV11-2 and TRBJ1-1): EAGVAQSPRYKIIEKRQSVAFWCNPISGHATLYWYQQILGQGPKLLIQFQNNGVVDDSQLPKDRFSAERLKGVDSTLKIQPAKLEDSAVYLCASSLAAGVNTEAFFGQGTRLTVV.

This clonotype was observed a few times. The chain links TRBV4-1 to TRBJ1-1; TRBD1 matches at 11 bases. CDR3 size: 15 residues. CDR1 is MGHRA and CDR2 is YSYEKL in the germline V gene. J gave up 4 bases and V 5 bases, and 6 bases lay outside the gene matches. The CDR3: CASSSPGQGGTEAFF. In DNA form, the CDR3 reads TGCGCCAGCAGCTCTCCGGGACAGGGGGGCACTGAAGCTTTCTTT.

This clonotype showed up just once. The chain combines TRBV12-3 or TRBV12-4 with TRBJ1-3; D might be TRBD1 (5 bases). Between the trimmed V and J ends, which lost 5 bases and 0 bases, there was a span of 14 bases. This CDR3 contains 16 residues. CDR3 amino acids: CASSPLRQFSGNTIYF. For the CDR3, the DNA is TGTGCCAGCAGTCCACTTCGACAGTTCTCTGGAAACACCATATATTTT.

The sample holds a few counts of this clonotype. The chain joins TRBV12-3 or TRBV12-4 to TRBJ2-1; possibly TRBD1 for D (6 bases). The CDR3 runs to 14 residues. V was clipped by 6 bases and J by 5 bases, with 14 bases between them. Here the CDR3 DNA reads TGTGCCAGCAGGGGATGGGACACCCACAATGAGCAGTTCTTC. The encoded protein is CASRGWDTHNEQFF.

This clonotype has only a few counts. The J gene is TRBJ2-3, the V gene TRBV20-1; TRBD2 agrees at 11 bases. This CDR3 comprises 15 residues. V shed 3 bases, J shed 6 bases, and the junction held 8 bases outside the gene matches. The germline CDR1 and CDR2 sequences are DFQATT and SNEGSKA (reference sequence). For the CDR3, the DNA is TGCAGTGCTAGTTTTACTAGCGGGAGCCTTGATACGCAGTATTTT. As protein: CSASFTSGSLDTQYF.

This clonotype was found a few times. This rearrangement joins TRBV7-9 to TRBJ1-3, with 7 bases lining up with TRBD1. The CDR3 extends over 18 amino acids. V was pared by 2 bases and J by 0 bases, with 10 bases of the junction left unmatched. CDR1 is SEHNR, CDR2 FQNEAQ, per germline (reference sequence). The CDR3 DNA reads TGTGCCAGCAGCTTACCACAGGGACAGAGCCTCTCTGGAAACACCATATATTTT. Translated, it gives CASSLPQGQSLSGNTIYF.

In this sample, this clonotype turned up a few times. This sequence joins TRBV4-3 and TRBJ2-3; D remains unclear. The length of the CDR3 is 13 residues. CDR1 is LGHNA, CDR2 YSLEER, per germline. The germline V and J ends were trimmed by 1 base and 7 bases, with 9 bases remaining between them. In DNA form, the CDR3 reads TGCGCCAGCAGCCAAGTTAGGACCTATACGCAGTATTTT. Its translation: CASSQVRTYTQYF.

This clonotype was seen only a few times. The J gene is TRBJ2-1, the V gene TRBV12-3 or TRBV12-4; TRBD1 agrees at 10 bases. J gave up 14 bases and V 6 bases, and 7 bases lay outside the gene matches. The length of the CDR3 is 12 residues. The CDR3, as DNA: TGTGCCAGCAGCCAAAGCGGGACAGGGGAGTTCTTC. It specifies CASSQSGTGEFF.

This clonotype was seen many times. An end of the junction does not agree with germline; a read error may underlie this. The rearrangement joins TRBV7-9 to TRBJ2-3; the match to TRBD2 covers 8 bases. Germline-derived CDR1 and CDR2 are SEHNR and FQNEAQ (reference sequence). The CDR3 loop spans 14 amino acids. CDR3 DNA: TGTGCCAGCAGTTTAGCGGGACCGACAGATACGCAGTATTTT. Translation gives CASSLAGPTDTQYF.

There are a few counts of this clonotype. V and J are TRBV7-9 and TRBJ2-7; 13 nucleotides agree with TRBD2. After removal of 6 bases from V and 4 bases from J, the junction contained 12 bases not matched to a gene. CDR1 is SEHNR, CDR2 FQNEAQ, per germline (reference sequence). There are 17 residues in the CDR3. The CDR3 nucleotides are TGTGCCAGCAGACCCGGGACTAGCGGGATATCGGGATACGAGCAGTACTTC. This sequence encodes CASRPGTSGISGYEQYF.